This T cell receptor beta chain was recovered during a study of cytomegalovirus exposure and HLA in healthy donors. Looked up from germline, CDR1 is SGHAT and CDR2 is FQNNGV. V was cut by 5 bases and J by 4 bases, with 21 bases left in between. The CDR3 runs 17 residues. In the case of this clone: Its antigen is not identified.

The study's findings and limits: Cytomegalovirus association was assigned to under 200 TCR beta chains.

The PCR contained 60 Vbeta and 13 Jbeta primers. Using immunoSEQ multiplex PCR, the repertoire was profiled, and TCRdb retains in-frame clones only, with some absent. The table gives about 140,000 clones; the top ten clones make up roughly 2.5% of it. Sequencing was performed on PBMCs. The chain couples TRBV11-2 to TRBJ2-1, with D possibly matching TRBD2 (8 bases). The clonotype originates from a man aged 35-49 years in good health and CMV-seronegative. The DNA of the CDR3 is TGTGCCAGCAGCCCCCGGGGACAGCGGGGGAAGTACAATGAGCAGTTCTTC. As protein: CASSPRGQRGKYNEQFF.